What follows describes a single TCR beta chain. This record belongs to a study of blood T cell repertoires in COVID-19. Study-level information: COVID-19 samples, acute and convalescent, were from the United States, Italy and Spain.

TCRdb's table, derived via immunoSEQ multiplex PCR, lists solely in-frame clones and lacks some. Of roughly 340,000 clones in the sample, around nine tenths were seen once. This CDR3 comprises 14 residues. Germline trimming cut 0 bases from V and 6 bases from J; bases unmatched to any gene: 3. Germline CDR1 is LNHDA and CDR2 is SQIVND (reference sequence). The sequencing sample was made of peripheral blood. This receptor was taken from a woman between 65 and 79 years old with COVID-19, enrolled during active disease. V and J are TRBV19 and TRBJ2-3; TRBD2 matches at 7 bases. CDR3 region: CASSIDGGGDTQYF. Written as DNA, the CDR3 is TGTGCCAGTAGTATAGATGGGGGAGGGGATACGCAGTATTTT.